The 17 T cell receptor beta chains reported below all come from one sample, sequenced in a study of T cell responses to AZD1222 COVID-19 vaccine. Profiling relied on immunoSEQ multiplex PCR, and the TCRdb table lists in-frame clones only, not all of them. The sample consists of approximately 160,000 clones, around 90% of them appearing once. The source material was peripheral blood, sampled on day 0 of AZD1222 vaccination. These receptors were collected from an adult in good health.

The chain links TRBV7-8 to TRBJ2-5, with D possibly TRBD1 on 8 matching bases. V lost 3 bases, J lost 9 bases, and 17 bases lay in between. Germline V gene sequence: CDR1 SGHVS, CDR2 FQNEAQ. The CDR3 spans 14 residues. The CDR3: CASSLGSTGGAQYF. The CDR3 DNA sequence: TGTGCCAGCAGCTTGGGGTCCACAGGGGGGGCCCAGTACTTC.

The genes are TRBV4-1 and TRBJ2-2; 7 bases agree with TRBD2. The CDR3 has 18 residues. Per the germline V gene, CDR1 is MGHRA and CDR2 is YSYEKL. The V and J ends lost 0 bases and 0 bases, in that order; junction bases with no gene match: 7. The CDR3 DNA follows: TGCGCCAGCAGCCAAGATTTATTCGGACTAGCGAACACCGGGGAGCTGTTTTTT. It specifies CASSQDLFGLANTGELFF.

This clone has just a few counts. The chain is built from TRBV19 and TRBJ1-5; D is perhaps TRBD1 (5 bases). Germline CDR1 LNHDA, CDR2 SQIVND (reference sequence). The CDR3 extends over 16 amino acids. The V end lost 1 base, the J end lost 2 bases, and 12 bases lay between the germline ends. The CDR3 sequence: CASSIGSGGGNQPQHF. The CDR3 DNA reads as TGTGCCAGTAGTATAGGATCGGGAGGGGGCAATCAGCCCCAGCATTTT.

Here the CDR3 DNA reads TGCGCCAGCAGCTTGGTATCCCGACCCGGAACCTATGGCTACACCTTC. Amino acid sequence: CASSLVSRPGTYGYTF. The chain links TRBV5-1 to TRBJ1-2; no reliable D call. The V end was cut by 0 bases, the J end by 4 bases, with 16 bases between. Germline-derived CDR1 and CDR2 are SGHRS and YFSETQ. This CDR3 has 16 residues.

This clone was counted only a few times. This sequence joins TRBV3-1 (or the pseudogene TRBV3-2) and TRBJ1-2; 9 nucleotides line up with TRBD1. Germline CDR1 and CDR2: LGHDT and YNNKEL (reference sequence). V shed 1 base, J shed 6 bases, and the junction held 12 bases outside the gene matches. The CDR3 extends over 17 amino acids. CDR3 in DNA: TGTGCCAGCAGCCAAGGGGGACAGGGAAGTTCCTTTGATGGCTACACCTTC. Translating gives CASSQGGQGSSFDGYTF.

The CDR3 spells CASSKGHRARNLVEQYF. The CDR3 DNA sequence: TGTGCCAGCAGCAAAGGCCACAGGGCCCGCAATTTGGTGGAGCAGTACTTC. This chain connects TRBV21-1 to TRBJ2-7; the table's D call of TRBD1 was not tested on the DNA. TRBV21-1 is described as a pseudogene. The CDR3 spans 17 residues.

This chain links TRBV7-9 with TRBJ2-7; D ambiguous. The CDR3 contains 14 residues. The ends were cut back, 6 bases at V and 4 bases at J, with 16 bases in the middle. Germline CDR1 SEHNR, CDR2 FQNEAQ (reference sequence). Here the CDR3 reads CASSPTGLLYEQYF. The CDR3 DNA reads TGTGCCAGCAGTCCTACGGGCCTACTATACGAGCAGTACTTC.

V gene TRBV5-5 combines with J gene TRBJ2-3, with a possible D match to TRBD2 (6 bases). Deletions cut 2 bases from V and 5 bases from J, with 15 bases between. The CDR3 is 15 amino acids. Germline CDR1 and CDR2: SGHKS and YYEKEE (reference sequence). CDR3 amino acids: CASSLGSGSLDTQYF. The CDR3 DNA sequence: TGTGCCAGCAGCTTAGGGTCCGGGAGCCTAGATACGCAGTATTTT. Full variable domain (outside the CDR3, taken from reference TRBV5-5 and TRBJ2-3): DAGVTQSPTHLIKTRGQQVTLRCSPISGHKSVSWYQQVLGQGPQFIFQYYEKEERGRGNFPDRFSARQFPNYSSELNVNALLLGDSALYLCASSLGSGSLDTQYFGPGTRLTVL.

V usage is TRBV7-9 and J usage is TRBJ2-7; D possibly corresponds to TRBD2 (7 bases). V was trimmed by 5 bases and J by 6 bases, leaving 11 bases between them. Germline V gene sequence: CDR1 SEHNR, CDR2 FQNEAQ (reference sequence). The CDR3 extends over 12 amino acids. The CDR3 sequence: CASSGGGGEQYF. In DNA, the CDR3 is TGTGCCAGCAGCGGCGGGGGCGGCGAGCAGTACTTC. Complete variable domain (other parts from reference TRBV7-9 and TRBJ2-7): DTGVSQNPRHKITKRGQNVTFRCDPISEHNRLYWYRQTLGQGPEFLTYFQNEAQLEKSRLLSDRFSAERPKGSFSTLEIQRTEQGDSAMYLCASSGGGGEQYFGPGTRLTVT.

The chain couples TRBV30 to TRBJ1-2; no clear D gene. This CDR3 spans 12 amino acids. Germline V gene sequence: CDR1 GTSNPN, CDR2 SVGIG (reference sequence). The V end was cut by 0 bases, the J end by 3 bases, with 5 bases between. The CDR3 nucleotides are TGTGCCTGGAGTGTGTGGGACTATGGCTACACCTTC. Translating gives CAWSVWDYGYTF.

The chain employs TRBV3-1 (or the pseudogene TRBV3-2) and TRBJ1-2; D remains unclear. This CDR3 has 14 amino acids. Germline V lookup: CDR1 LGHDT, CDR2 YNNKEL (reference sequence). Trimming left V 1 base short and J 4 bases short, with 10 bases between. The CDR3 spells CASSQGRGLYGYTF. CDR3 nucleotides: TGTGCCAGCAGCCAAGGTCGCGGGCTCTATGGCTACACCTTC.

The chain has TRBV6-6 and TRBJ2-7, with D hard to call. Germline lookup yields CDR1 MNHNY and CDR2 SVGAGI (reference sequence). The length of the CDR3 is 13 residues. Trimming left V 4 bases short and J 6 bases short, with 13 bases between. CDR3 in DNA: TGTGCCAGCAGTTTTGACATCCAAAGCGAGCAGTACTTC. Translating gives CASSFDIQSEQYF.

V usage is TRBV9 and J usage is TRBJ2-7, with 12 bases matching TRBD2. The CDR3 consists of 17 residues. V was pared by 2 bases and J by 4 bases, with 10 bases of the junction left unmatched. In germline, CDR1 is SGDLS, CDR2 YYNGEE. CDR3 in DNA: TGTGCCAGCAGCGTGGGACTAGCGGGTCCCGGTCCATACGAGCAGTACTTC. Amino acids: CASSVGLAGPGPYEQYF.

The gene calls are TRBV7-9 and TRBJ1-3; D perhaps matches TRBD1 (6 bases). This CDR3 is built from 15 residues. Germline assignment: CDR1 SEHNR and CDR2 FQNEAQ (reference sequence). Trimming stripped 1 base from V and 5 bases from J, with 12 bases between. The CDR3 loop reads CASSLGPRGRNTIYF. The CDR3 DNA reads TGTGCCAGCAGCTTAGGGCCCAGGGGAAGAAACACCATATATTTT. The variable domain in full, with the rest retrieved from reference TRBV7-9 and TRBJ1-3, is DTGVSQNPRHKITKRGQNVTFRCDPISEHNRLYWYRQTLGQGPEFLTYFQNEAQLEKSRLLSDRFSAERPKGSFSTLEIQRTEQGDSAMYLCASSLGPRGRNTIYFGEGSWLTVV.

The rearrangement joins TRBV7-6 to TRBJ1-1, with D possibly TRBD1 on 5 matching bases. This CDR3 is built from 13 residues. V lost 5 bases and J 0 bases, leaving 7 bases between the germline ends. CDR1 is SGHVS, CDR2 FNYEAQ, per germline. CDR3 sequence reads: CASSKDMNTEAFF. CDR3 coding DNA: TGTGCCAGCAGCAAGGACATGAACACTGAAGCTTTCTTT. Together with reference TRBV7-6 and TRBJ1-1, the CDR3 gives the full variable domain: GAGVSQSPRYKVTKRGQDVALRCDPISGHVSLYWYRQALGQGPEFLTYFNYEAQQDKSGLPNDRFSAERPEGSISTLTIQRTEQRDSAMYRCASSKDMNTEAFFGQGTRLTVV.

CDR3 in DNA: TGTGCCAGCAGGATCAGGGACCATGGCTACACCTTC. Its translation: CASRIRDHGYTF. This chain uses TRBV6-5 with TRBJ1-2, with D perhaps TRBD1 (5 bases). Per the germline V gene, CDR1 is MNHEY and CDR2 is SVGAGI. V lost 6 bases and J lost 6, with 11 bases in between. The CDR3 runs to 12 residues.

J is TRBJ2-1 and V is TRBV3-1 (or the pseudogene TRBV3-2); 13 positions match TRBD2. V shed 1 base, J shed 14 bases, and the junction held 8 bases outside the gene matches. The CDR3 has 15 amino acids. Germline values: CDR1 LGHDT, CDR2 YNNKEL (reference sequence). CDR3 sequence: CASSQVGTSGNVEFF. The CDR3 region has the DNA TGTGCCAGCAGCCAAGTAGGGACTAGCGGGAATGTGGAGTTCTTC.